This TCR beta chain was profiled in a study of blood T cells in healthy people across ages. Study results and limitations: A strong correlation was seen between TCR beta diversity and naive T cell percentage. With age, beta diversity per million T cells declined roughly linearly, significantly by about 40.

The second PCR ran roughly 6 to 11 cycles with a sample-barcoded 5' primer and J-beta primers. TCRdb fed the 5' RACE reads into MiXCR, producing one record per CDR3 protein. The repertoire holds 600,000 or so distinct CDR3 sequences, with approximately 30% as singletons. CDR1 is SEHNR and CDR2 is FQNEAQ in the germline V gene (reference sequence). CDR3 size: 16 residues. V lost 5 bases, J lost 6 bases, and 19 bases lay in between. About this clonotype itself: Antigen specificity is unknown.

Sequences were obtained from blood. This sequence originates from an elderly woman in good health. The V and J genes are TRBV7-9 and TRBJ1-4; D may be TRBD1 (6 bases). In DNA form, the CDR3 reads TGTGCCAGCAGCCCCCCTTTGGGCAGGGGCGATGAAAAACTGTTTTTT. It yields the protein CASSPPLGRGDEKLFF.